The clone carrying this TCR beta chain was picked up a small number of times. Its antigen is still unknown. The data originate from a study of T-cell memory formation after mild COVID-19. J was trimmed by 5 bases and V by 4 bases; bases with no gene match: 4. CDR3 length: 14 amino acids. Each CDR3 protein gets one entry after TCRdb re-called the 5' RACE reads with MiXCR. This table has 500,000 to 550,000 distinct CDR3 sequences, over 20% appearing once. General study points: Whereas later expanders leaned CD4+, clones contracting day 15 to 85 showed a balanced CD4/CD8 makeup.

The receptor was isolated from an adult woman who had mild COVID-19 (a few samples of this study predate the infection). Cell type and time point are not known. Sequencing was carried out using PBMCs or a T cell subset sorted from them (not recorded which). The chain joins TRBV12-3 or TRBV12-4 to TRBJ2-5; 10 bases are shared with TRBD2. DNA of the CDR3: TGTGCCAGCAGTTCGGGACTAGCGCGGGAGACCCAGTACTTC. Amino acid sequence: CASSSGLARETQYF.